The 29 T cell receptor beta chains presented below share a single source sample, sequenced in a study of blood T cell repertoires in COVID-19 (dated by TCRdb to the early 2020s). Library preparation was by the immunoSEQ multiplex PCR assay. The table comes from immuneACCESS by way of TCRdb, which keeps in-frame sequences with V and J called. Part of the clones is missing from these tables; in studies checked, under half for an unresolved V gene and the rest for unknown reasons. For this sample there are about 280,000 clones; around 90% appear just once. Approximately 8.5% of the sample is in the top ten clones. The source material was peripheral blood. These TCRs come from a man between 18 and 35 years old with active or convalescent COVID-19.

The chain is built from TRBV6-5 and TRBJ1-2, with a tentative D call TRBD1 (6 bases). Deletions cut 2 bases from V and 4 bases from J, with 8 bases between. Germline V gene data show CDR1 as MNHEY and CDR2 as SVGAGI. The CDR3 spans 13 residues. CDR3 protein: CASSYGQPYGYTF. CDR3 DNA: TGTGCCAGCAGTTACGGACAGCCCTATGGCTACACCTTC.

The chain employs TRBV4-2 and TRBJ2-7, with TRBD2 as a possible D gene (6 bases). Trimming cost V 4 bases and J 3 bases, with 13 bases left between them. The CDR3 contains 14 residues. Germline V gene sequence: CDR1 LGHNA, CDR2 YNFKEQ. This chain's CDR3 is CASSRPGEVYEQYF. The CDR3 coding sequence is TGTGCCAGCAGCCGGCCGGGAGAAGTCTACGAGCAGTACTTC.

This chain joins TRBV6-2 or TRBV6-3 and TRBJ2-6; 10 bases map to TRBD2. J was trimmed by 0 bases and V by 4 bases; bases with no gene match: 9. CDR3 length: 19 amino acids. The germline V gene encodes CDR1 MNHEY and CDR2 SVGEGT. The CDR3 coding sequence is TGTGCCAGCAGTTCCTTACGGACTAGCGGCCCCTCTGGGGCCAACGTCCTGACTTTC. The encoded protein is CASSSLRTSGPSGANVLTF.

J is TRBJ2-1 and V is TRBV5-5; 11 nucleotides match TRBD2. There are 14 residues in the CDR3. Trimming cost V 4 bases and J 9 bases; bases outside gene matches: 6. Germline CDR1 SGHKS, CDR2 YYEKEE (reference sequence). The CDR3 bases are TGTGCCAGCAGCAAACTAGCGGGGGCAGCTGAGCAGTTCTTC. Translated: CASSKLAGAAEQFF.

This chain connects TRBV27 to TRBJ2-7; 11 bases align to TRBD2. In germline, CDR1 is MNHEY, CDR2 SMNVEV (reference sequence). CDR3 size: 14 residues. The trim removed 3 bases at V and 5 bases at J, leaving 3 bases unmatched. CDR3 region: CASSFSGGAHEQYF. The CDR3 nucleotides read TGTGCCAGCAGTTTTAGCGGGGGGGCTCACGAGCAGTACTTC.

The gene calls are TRBV11-1 and TRBJ2-7, with TRBD1 as a possible D gene (6 bases). Germline CDR1 is SGHAT and CDR2 is FQDESV (reference sequence). Between the trimmed V and J ends, which lost 1 base and 3 bases, there was a span of 7 bases. The CDR3 has 13 amino acids. This chain's CDR3 is CASSLGQDYEQYF. The CDR3 DNA is TGTGCCAGCAGCTTAGGACAGGACTACGAGCAGTACTTC.

The chain couples TRBV5-4 to TRBJ2-1; 9 positions agree with TRBD2. The CDR3 length is 16 residues. Trimming took 4 bases from V and 7 from J; bases not matched to a gene: 12. The germline gives CDR1 SGHNT, CDR2 YYREEE (reference sequence). The CDR3 region has the DNA TGTGCCAGCAGCGTGGCGGCGGGGGGGGTGAGAAATGAGCAGTTCTTC. Translating it yields CASSVAAGGVRNEQFF.

J is TRBJ1-3 and V is TRBV19; the D gene is possibly TRBD1 (6 bases). This CDR3 comprises 13 residues. Germline V gene lookup returns CDR1 LNHDA and CDR2 SQIVND (reference sequence). Trimming left V 4 bases short and J 4 bases short, with 8 bases between. CDR3 DNA sequence: TGTGCCAGTAGTACAGGGGTCGGAAACACCATATATTTT. This translates into CASSTGVGNTIYF.

V usage is TRBV19 and J usage is TRBJ2-7; D call uncertain. Trimming removed 4 bases from V and 0 bases from J, with 7 bases in between. Germline CDR1 is LNHDA and CDR2 is SQIVND (reference sequence). This CDR3 has 13 amino acids. The CDR3 DNA follows: TGTGCCAGTAGTACGGTCCCCTCCTACGAGCAGTACTTC. Its protein product is CASSTVPSYEQYF.

The chain is built from TRBV2 and TRBJ2-7; 7 bases match TRBD1. CDR3 length equals 15 residues. Per the germline V gene, CDR1 is SNHLY and CDR2 is FYNNEI. The V and J ends lost 3 bases and 2 bases, in that order; junction bases with no gene match: 7. The CDR3 protein is CASSDRDSRAYEQYF. The CDR3 nucleotides read TGTGCCAGCAGTGACCGGGACAGTCGGGCCTACGAGCAGTACTTC.

V usage is TRBV5-6 and J usage is TRBJ2-7, with TRBD1 matching over 9 bases. Per the germline V gene, CDR1 is SGHDT and CDR2 is YYEEEE. The CDR3 covers 15 residues. V was clipped by 5 bases and J by 4 bases; unmatched bases: 10. The CDR3 protein is CASSEGWDRAYEQYF. For the CDR3, the DNA is TGTGCCAGCAGTGAGGGATGGGACAGGGCGTACGAGCAGTACTTC.

The rearrangement joins TRBV27 to TRBJ2-7, with TRBD1 as a possible D gene (6 bases). The CDR3 has 16 residues. Germline CDR1 and CDR2: MNHEY and SMNVEV (reference sequence). V shed 6 bases and J shed 4 bases, with 22 bases lying between them. The CDR3 loop is CASSLTLGDIDYEQYF. The CDR3 coding sequence is TGTGCCAGCAGCCTTACCCTTGGGGACATTGATTACGAGCAGTACTTC.

This clone appeared a single time. CDR3 residues: CASRQDRGYEQYF. The CDR3 nucleotides are TGTGCCAGCAGACAGGACAGAGGCTACGAGCAGTACTTC. This chain uses TRBV2 with TRBJ2-7; a possible D gene is TRBD1 (6 bases). V was shortened by 6 bases and J by 3 bases, with 12 bases between the two germline ends. In germline, CDR1 is SNHLY, CDR2 FYNNEI. The CDR3 loop spans 13 amino acids. Using reference TRBV2 and TRBJ2-7 for the parts outside the CDR3, the full variable domain is EPEVTQTPSHQVTQMGQEVILRCVPISNHLYFYWYRQILGQKVEFLVSFYNNEISEKSEIFDDQFSVERPDGSNFTLKIRSTKLEDSAMYFCASRQDRGYEQYFGPGTRLTVT.

There are a few counts of this clone. The chain links TRBV12-3 or TRBV12-4 to TRBJ1-2; TRBD1 aligns across 8 bases. This CDR3 spans 13 amino acids. V was pared by 5 bases and J by 4 bases, with 3 bases of the junction left unmatched. CDR3 nucleotide sequence: TGTGCCAGCAGTCGGACAGGGCTCTATGGCTACACCTTC. This encodes CASSRTGLYGYTF.

V and J are TRBV12-3 or TRBV12-4 and TRBJ2-7; no firm D call. This CDR3 comprises 12 residues. Trimming took 5 bases from V and 4 from J, leaving 9 bases between them. In nucleotides, the CDR3 is TGTGCCAGCAGTCTATTTCATTACGAGCAGTACTTC. As protein: CASSLFHYEQYF.

V usage is TRBV10-3 and J usage is TRBJ2-7, with unresolved D. Germline CDR1 is ENHRY and CDR2 is SYGVKD. The CDR3 sequence is 13 residues long. Trimming took 2 bases from V and 4 from J, leaving 9 bases between them. CDR3 residues: CAISEAVSYEQYF. The DNA of the CDR3 is TGTGCCATCAGTGAGGCAGTATCATACGAGCAGTACTTC.

The chain employs TRBV6-1 and TRBJ1-4; the D gene is possibly TRBD1 (5 bases). CDR3 length: 14 amino acids. CDR1 is MNHNS and CDR2 is SASEGT in the germline V gene. The V end was cut by 2 bases, the J end by 8 bases, with 12 bases between. The CDR3 loop reads CASSESGVSEKLFF. Written as DNA, the CDR3 is TGTGCCAGCAGTGAATCGGGGGTAAGCGAAAAACTGTTTTTT.

The chain combines TRBV18 with TRBJ2-1; 8 bases match TRBD2. The V gene end was trimmed by 2 bases and the J gene end by 9 bases; junction bases not matched to a gene: 15. The germline V gene has CDR1 KGHSH and CDR2 LQKENI. The CDR3 has 17 residues. CDR3 protein: CASSPSGGSGMLGEQFF. DNA of the CDR3: TGTGCCAGCTCACCATCGGGGGGTAGCGGGATGTTAGGTGAGCAGTTCTTC.

V and J are TRBV9 and TRBJ2-2; tentative D call: TRBD2 (8 bases). V gave up 4 bases and J gave up 0 bases, with 28 bases separating them. Germline V CDR1 and CDR2: SGDLS, YYNGEE. This CDR3 is built from 21 residues. The CDR3 reads CASSLHPGGGQLKTNTGELFF. Written as DNA, the CDR3 is TGTGCCAGCAGCTTACACCCGGGGGGGGGACAGCTAAAAACGAACACCGGGGAGCTGTTTTTT.

The chain employs TRBV7-8 and TRBJ1-6, with 8 positions matching TRBD1. V lost 1 base and J lost 8; bases outside the gene matches: 4. Germline V gives CDR1 SGHVS, CDR2 FQNEAQ. The CDR3 loop spans 15 amino acids. The CDR3 here is CASSLDQGAYSPLHF. The CDR3 DNA reads as TGTGCCAGCAGCTTAGACCAGGGGGCTTATTCACCCCTCCACTTT.

The CDR3 is CASSQDFRGGEGDTQYF. The CDR3 nucleotides read TGTGCCAGCAGCCAAGATTTCCGCGGGGGTGAAGGGGATACGCAGTATTTT. The rearrangement joins TRBV14 to TRBJ2-3, with TRBD2 identical over 7 bases. CDR3 length: 17 residues. Germline lookup yields CDR1 SGHDN and CDR2 FVKESK. V shed 0 bases and J 6 bases; nucleotides not matched to a gene: 12.

The CDR3 loop reads CATSRGAGFNQPQHF. The CDR3 DNA follows: TGTGCCACCAGCAGAGGGGCAGGGTTTAATCAGCCCCAGCATTTT. The genes are TRBV15 and TRBJ1-5; perhaps TRBD1 as D (5 bases). V shed 1 base and J shed 4 bases, with 11 bases lying between them. CDR1 LNHNV and CDR2 YYDKDF come from the germline V gene (reference sequence). CDR3 length equals 15 residues.

The rearrangement links TRBV5-1 to TRBJ1-2; no definite D call. The length of the CDR3 is 13 residues. Deletions cut 1 base from V and 7 bases from J, with 11 bases between. Germline V gene lookup returns CDR1 SGHRS and CDR2 YFSETQ. The CDR3 sequence: CASSLSEAGGYTF. CDR3 nucleotide sequence: TGCGCCAGCAGCTTGTCAGAGGCGGGTGGCTACACCTTC.

This rearrangement joins TRBV18 to TRBJ1-5; D is undetermined. V gave up 1 base and J gave up 2 bases, with 6 bases separating them. Germline V CDR1 and CDR2: KGHSH, LQKENI. The CDR3 extends over 14 amino acids. CDR3 region: CASSPRAGNQPQHF. CDR3 DNA: TGTGCCAGCTCACCACGAGCCGGCAATCAGCCCCAGCATTTT.

The gene calls are TRBV5-1 and TRBJ2-1; perhaps TRBD2 as D (5 bases). In germline, CDR1 is SGHRS, CDR2 YFSETQ. V was shortened by 0 bases and J by 6 bases, with 10 bases between the two germline ends. The CDR3 is 14 amino acids. The CDR3 loop is CASSLESSSNEQFF. In nucleotides, the CDR3 is TGCGCCAGCAGCTTGGAGTCTAGCTCCAATGAGCAGTTCTTC.

This clone turned up a few times. This rearrangement joins TRBV3-1 (or the pseudogene TRBV3-2) to TRBJ2-4; TRBD1 is a possible D gene (6 bases). With 0 bases removed from V and 0 bases from J, the gap between germline ends came to 15 bases. Germline CDR1 LGHDT, CDR2 YNNKEL (reference sequence). This CDR3 spans 18 amino acids. CDR3 amino acids: CASSQDRDILIAKNIQYF. DNA for the CDR3: TGTGCCAGCAGCCAAGATAGGGACATACTAATAGCCAAAAACATTCAGTACTTC.

V is TRBV6-6 and J is TRBJ1-1; maybe TRBD1 (6 bases). The CDR3 has 14 amino acids. Looked up from germline, CDR1 is MNHNY and CDR2 is SVGAGI (reference sequence). Between the trimmed V and J ends, which lost 0 bases and 7 bases, there was a span of 12 bases. CDR3 amino acids: CASSYSTGTVEAFF. The CDR3 DNA follows: TGTGCCAGCAGTTACTCGACAGGAACAGTTGAAGCTTTCTTT.

The chain combines TRBV29-1 with TRBJ2-7; tentatively, D is TRBD2 (5 bases). Trimming removed 7 bases at V and 3 bases at J, with 16 bases between. Germline CDR1 is SQVTM and CDR2 is ANQGSEA. This CDR3 region has 13 residues. The CDR3 DNA sequence: TGCAGCGCCCGAGGGTCAGAAAGCTACGAGCAGTACTTC. The encoded protein is CSARGSESYEQYF.

This clone was seen just once. The gene calls are TRBV5-1 and TRBJ2-2; tentatively, D is TRBD2 (5 bases). The CDR3 length is 14 residues. CDR1 SGHRS and CDR2 YFSETQ come from the germline V gene. Trimming cost V 6 bases and J 6 bases, with 15 bases left between them. The CDR3 coding sequence is TGCGCCAGCACCCTCGCCGGGATAGCCGGGGAGCTGTTTTTT. Translation: CASTLAGIAGELFF.